Shown below are 24 T cell receptor beta chains from a single sample sequenced in a study of human T cells and chemical hapten exposure. Each CDR3 protein gets one entry after TCRdb re-called the RACE reads with MiXCR. The table lists about 120,000 distinct CDR3 sequences, roughly 14% of them singletons. Time point denoted: pre-sensitization, week 0. Treatment here: therapeutic diphenylcyclopropenone sensitization with weekly scalp DPC. The sample here was whole blood, taken in connection with sensitization to the hapten diphenylcyclopropenone (DPC). The receptors come from a woman between 18 and 29 years old with alopecia areata. Some clones in this sample may be carry-over from other donors' samples.

On this clonotype: One end of the junction does not line up with germline, which may come from a read error. The CDR3 spells CASTPDPTVYELYF. CDR3 DNA sequence: TGTGCCAGCACCCCCGACCCCACCGTCTACGAGCTGTACTTC. The rearrangement joins TRBV27 to TRBJ2-7, with no clear D. This CDR3 is 14 amino acids long. Germline loops: CDR1 MNHEY, CDR2 SMNVEV (reference sequence).

CDR3 nucleotides: TGTGCCAGCAGACCTCTTCCGCCAGATACGCAGTATTTT. This codes for CASRPLPPDTQYF. The rearrangement uses TRBV27 and TRBJ2-3; no clear D gene. CDR3 length: 13 amino acids. Germline CDR1 and CDR2: MNHEY and SMNVEV (reference sequence). The germline V and J ends were trimmed by 6 bases and 4 bases, with 11 bases remaining between them.

This clonotype was seen at least ten times. The chain links TRBV6-2 or TRBV6-3 to TRBJ1-1; D is unresolved. Germline CDR1 is MNHEY and CDR2 is SVGEGT. The ends were cut back, 8 bases at V and 6 bases at J, with 19 bases in the middle. The CDR3 extends over 14 amino acids. The CDR3 is CASEDAPPAPEAFF. The CDR3 DNA reads TGTGCCAGCGAAGACGCACCACCAGCGCCTGAAGCTTTCTTT.

The rearrangement joins TRBV5-6 to TRBJ1-3; 8 positions agree with TRBD1. V dropped 4 bases and J dropped 8; count of bases not matched to a gene: 5. Germline V gives CDR1 SGHDT, CDR2 YYEEEE. CDR3 length: 13 residues. CDR3 nucleotides: TGTGCCAGCAGCGTCGACAGGGGCCACACCATATATTTT. The encoded protein is CASSVDRGHTIYF.

This clonotype was observed a few times. The chain carries TRBV18 and TRBJ1-1, with unresolved D. Germline-derived CDR1 and CDR2 are KGHSH and LQKENI. CDR3 length: 16 residues. Trimming removed 2 bases from V and 2 bases from J, with 15 bases in between. The CDR3 protein is CASSPRAGGLNTEAFF. The CDR3 nucleotides are TGTGCCAGCTCACCAAGAGCAGGCGGGCTCAACACTGAAGCTTTCTTT.

This clonotype occurred a few times. This chain links TRBV29-1 with TRBJ1-1, with 12 bases that match TRBD1. The V and J ends lost 6 bases and 1 base, in that order; junction bases with no gene match: 9. Germline CDR1 reads SQVTM; CDR2 reads ANQGSEA. This CDR3 is 16 amino acids long. The DNA of the CDR3 is TGCAGCGTAATAGGAGGGACAGGGGGCCGGAACACTGAAGCTTTCTTT. This encodes CSVIGGTGGRNTEAFF. Together with reference TRBV29-1 and TRBJ1-1, the CDR3 gives the full variable domain: SAVISQKPSRDICQRGTSLTIQCQVDSQVTMMFWYRQQPGQSLTLIATANQGSEATYESGFVIDKFPISRPNLTFSTLTVSNMSPEDSSIYLCSVIGGTGGRNTEAFFGQGTRLTVV.

This clonotype was seen only a few times. The V call is TRBV19, the J call TRBJ1-5, with D perhaps matching TRBD1 (6 bases). V lost 5 bases to trimming and J lost 4 bases, with 15 bases between them. CDR3 length equals 15 residues. Germline V gene data show CDR1 as LNHDA and CDR2 as SQIVND (reference sequence). The CDR3 DNA sequence: TGTGCCAGTAGTCTGACTGGGGGCCGAAATCAGCCCCAGCATTTT. The encoded protein is CASSLTGGRNQPQHF.

This clonotype was observed a handful of times. V gene TRBV7-2 combines with J gene TRBJ2-1; a possible D gene is TRBD1 (6 bases). Germline V gene data show CDR1 as SGHTA and CDR2 as FQGNSA. The CDR3 spans 14 residues. With 3 bases removed from V and 7 bases from J, the gap between germline ends came to 13 bases. CDR3: CASSFRGPENEQFF. The CDR3 coding sequence is TGTGCCAGCAGCTTCAGGGGCCCGGAGAATGAGCAGTTCTTC.

This chain connects TRBV5-5 to TRBJ1-5; 8 nucleotides match TRBD1. The CDR3 is made up of 19 amino acids. Losses at the gene ends were 4 bases for V and 5 bases for J; bases not matched to a gene: 20. Per germline, CDR1 SGHKS and CDR2 YYEKEE (reference sequence). The CDR3 spells CASSPLGAPGTGDYQPQHF. The CDR3 DNA follows: TGTGCCAGCAGCCCCCTGGGAGCCCCCGGGACAGGTGATTATCAGCCCCAGCATTTT.

Comment on this clonotype: With a much larger clone just one base away, this may be a read error. V usage is TRBV6-2 or TRBV6-3 and J usage is TRBJ2-1; no clear D. V lost 5 bases and J lost 5, with 4 bases in between. Germline-derived CDR1 and CDR2 are MNHEY and SVGEGT. CDR3 length equals 11 residues. The CDR3: CASSVHNEQFF. Here the CDR3 DNA reads TGTGCCAGCAGTGTCCACAATGAGCAGTTCTTC.

This clonotype came up many times. The V and J genes are TRBV9 and TRBJ1-2; no clear D gene. V gave up 4 bases and J gave up 4 bases, with 14 bases separating them. Germline values: CDR1 SGDLS, CDR2 YYNGEE. The CDR3 is 14 residues long. The CDR3 DNA follows: TGTGCCAGCAGCACCACAGTCCCTAGCTATGGCTACACCTTC. Translating it yields CASSTTVPSYGYTF.

The V call is TRBV9, the J call TRBJ2-2, with TRBD2 as a possible D gene (7 bases). The CDR3 consists of 16 residues. Trimming removed 4 bases from V and 3 bases from J, with 16 bases in between. The germline gives CDR1 SGDLS, CDR2 YYNGEE. The CDR3 protein is CASSPFRGADTGELFF. The CDR3 DNA reads as TGTGCCAGCAGCCCCTTCCGGGGGGCGGACACCGGGGAGCTGTTTTTT. Complete variable domain (other parts from reference TRBV9 and TRBJ2-2): DSGVTQTPKHLITATGQRVTLRCSPRSGDLSVYWYQQSLDQGLQFLIQYYNGEERAKGNILERFSAQQFPDLHSELNLSSLELGDSALYFCASSPFRGADTGELFFGEGSRLTVL.

This clonotype has a count of ten or more. The chain combines TRBV19 with TRBJ2-7, with D maybe TRBD2 (5 bases). Germline V gene sequence: CDR1 LNHDA, CDR2 SQIVND (reference sequence). V was shortened by 5 bases and J by 1 base, with 12 bases between the two germline ends. There are 14 residues in the CDR3. CDR3 nucleotides: TGTGCCAGTAGTCCCAGGACTGATTCCTACGAGCAGTACTTC. Translated, it gives CASSPRTDSYEQYF.

Only a few counts were recorded for this clonotype. The chain uses TRBV12-5 and TRBJ1-1; TRBD1 is a possible D gene (6 bases). Trimming removed 7 bases from V and 4 bases from J, with 13 bases in between. The CDR3 length is 13 residues. The germline V gene encodes CDR1 LGHNT and CDR2 FRNRAP. The CDR3 DNA reads TGTGCTAGTGCGCCAAGGGGGACCACTGAAGCTTTCTTT. This gives the protein CASAPRGTTEAFF. The complete variable domain, with remaining parts taken from reference TRBV12-5 and TRBJ1-1, reads DARVTQTPRHKVTEMGQEVTMRCQPILGHNTVFWYRQTMMQGLELLAYFRNRAPLDDSGMPKDRFSAEMPDATLATLKIQPSEPRDSAVYFCASAPRGTTEAFFGQGTRLTVV.

This clonotype was seen many times. The chain carries TRBV20-1 and TRBJ1-2, with D maybe TRBD1 (6 bases). Looked up from germline, CDR1 is DFQATT and CDR2 is SNEGSKA (reference sequence). Deletions cut 0 bases from V and 4 bases from J, with 15 bases between. The length of the CDR3 is 15 residues. In nucleotides, the CDR3 is TGCAGTGCTAGAGATATCGCGGGGGCGGTCTATGGCTACACCTTC. This sequence encodes CSARDIAGAVYGYTF.

V gene TRBV29-1 combines with J gene TRBJ2-7; 7 bases align to TRBD1. This CDR3 comprises 15 residues. CDR1 is SQVTM, CDR2 ANQGSEA, per germline. Trimming took 5 bases from V and 3 from J; bases not matched to a gene: 13. The CDR3 nucleotides read TGCAGCGTTCAACGACAGGGTGTTTTTCTCTACGAGCAGTACTTC. Translation gives CSVQRQGVFLYEQYF.

This clonotype was detected once. The genes are TRBV3-2 and TRBJ2-2. TRBV3-2 is a pseudogene segment. This CDR3 is 17 amino acids long. The CDR3 region is CASSQDDGDANTGELFF. The CDR3 DNA is TGTGCCAGCAGCCAGGACGACGGAGACGCGAACACCGGGGAGCTGTTTTTT.

The chain combines TRBV7-2 with TRBJ1-1; maybe TRBD1 (5 bases). This CDR3 comprises 11 residues. CDR1 and CDR2 from the germline V gene are SGHTA and FQGNSA. V lost 4 bases to trimming and J lost 7 bases, with 7 bases between them. The CDR3 bases are TGTGCCAGCAGCTCCGGGGGTGAAGCTTTCTTT. Residues: CASSSGGEAFF.

This chain links TRBV5-1 with TRBJ2-1; possible D gene TRBD2, 5 bases. V lost 4 bases and J 0 bases, leaving 8 bases between the germline ends. Germline values: CDR1 SGHRS, CDR2 YFSETQ. This CDR3 region has 14 residues. The CDR3 protein is CASSNRDSYNEQFF. The DNA of the CDR3 is TGCGCCAGCAGCAACCGGGACTCCTACAATGAGCAGTTCTTC.

As concerns this clonotype: One end of the junction fails to match germline, which may point to a read error. This chain connects TRBV12-3 or TRBV12-4 to TRBJ1-6; D is undetermined. The CDR3 loop spans 16 amino acids. The CDR3 loop is CANSLRPPGPEVKLHF. CDR3 DNA sequence: TGTGCCAACAGTCTCCGTCCACCGGGCCCCGAGGTAAAACTCCACTTT.

The table lists this clonotype with many counts. The DNA for the CDR3 is TGTGCCTGGAGTGGTTTGGGTTTAAGAAACACCATATATTTT. This gives the protein CAWSGLGLRNTIYF. The rearrangement joins TRBV30 to TRBJ1-3; D gene ambiguous. This CDR3 comprises 14 residues. The germline V and J ends were trimmed by 1 base and 5 bases, with 12 bases remaining between them. Looked up from germline, CDR1 is GTSNPN and CDR2 is SVGIG (reference sequence). Full variable domain (remainder filled in from reference TRBV30 and TRBJ1-3): SQTIHQWPATLVQPVGSPLSLECTVEGTSNPNLYWYRQAAGRGLQLLFYSVGIGQISSEVPQNLSASRPQDRQFILSSKKLLLSDSGFYLCAWSGLGLRNTIYFGEGSWLTVV.

This clonotype was recorded only once. The CDR3 nucleotides read TGTGCCAGCAGGCCCCGGGACAGACCCCACGAGCAGTACTTC. Protein product: CASRPRDRPHEQYF. V gene TRBV28 combines with J gene TRBJ2-7; TRBD1 matches 7 bases. After removal of 6 bases from V and 5 bases from J, the junction contained 10 bases not matched to a gene. Germline V gene sequence: CDR1 MDHEN, CDR2 SYDVKM. The CDR3 has 14 residues.

Ten or more counts support this clonotype. The chain combines TRBV6-2 or TRBV6-3 with TRBJ1-2; D is possibly TRBD1 (5 bases). V was clipped by 2 bases and J by 7 bases, with 11 bases between them. The CDR3 runs to 13 residues. The germline V gene encodes CDR1 MNHEY and CDR2 SVGEGT. The CDR3 sequence: CASSYGSRAGYTF. The CDR3 region has the DNA TGTGCCAGCAGTTACGGAAGCAGGGCTGGCTACACCTTC.

This clonotype was observed a handful of times. The chain links TRBV18 to TRBJ1-2; 9 nucleotides align to TRBD1. The V and J ends lost 4 bases and 5 bases, in that order; junction bases with no gene match: 11. Germline V gene lookup returns CDR1 KGHSH and CDR2 LQKENI. The CDR3 extends over 16 amino acids. This chain's CDR3 is CASSLPGQGIGYGYTF. The DNA of the CDR3 is TGTGCCAGCTCACTGCCGGGACAGGGAATTGGGTATGGCTACACCTTC.